This is a list of T cell receptor beta chains from one sample in a study of beta chain features in type 1 diabetes. The repertoire was sequenced with immunoSEQ multiplex PCR; TCRdb's copy has only in-frame clones and lacks some. This repertoire shows about 370,000 clones, about 10% found once; its top ten account for less than 0.65%. Sequenced material: central memory CD4+ T cells from blood. These receptors came from a man aged 30 to 45 with type 1 diabetes. The CDR3 runs from the conserved cysteine through the conserved F or W. A D gene is named only where the DNA matches it firmly.

v_call	cdr3_length	j_call	d_call	cdr3_aa
TRBV7-8	12	TRBJ2-1	NA	CASSPAQYEQFF
TRBV5-1	15	TRBJ2-2	TRBD1	CASRPTGGNTGELFF
TRBV28	16	TRBJ2-6	NA	CASSLFRGAGANVLTF
TRBV7-3	13	TRBJ1-1	NA	CASSPDYGTEAFF
TRBV5-4	14	TRBJ2-1	NA	CASSLHEGYNEQFF
TRBV10-3	15	TRBJ1-4	NA	CASSYTARTSEKLFF
TRBV7-2	13	TRBJ1-5	NA	CASSRDGDQPQHF
TRBV19	18	TRBJ2-6	TRBD1	CASSGGQGASSGANVLTF
TRBV11-2	12	TRBJ2-3	NA	CASSPGPITQYF
TRBV6-1	12	TRBJ2-1	NA	CASRTVGNEQFF
TRBV5-4	15	TRBJ1-1	NA	CASSFRDGLNTEAFF
TRBV6-1	13	TRBJ2-3	NA	CASRKTVTDTQYF
TRBV7-2	13	TRBJ1-4	NA	CASSRTTNEKLFF
TRBV11-2	15	TRBJ2-3	TRBD2	CASSPRELAGNTQYF
TRBV6-5	15	TRBJ2-3	NA	CASRAAGLLLDTQYF
TRBV15	14	TRBJ2-7	TRBD1	CATSRGGTVYEQYF
TRBV28	15	TRBJ2-7	NA	CASSSGSATSYEQYF
TRBV7-2	15	TRBJ2-7	TRBD2	CASSLGPSGSSEQYF
TRBV6-6	14	TRBJ1-3	TRBD1	CASSSDRAGNTIYF
TRBV28	14	TRBJ1-2	NA	CASSPRDRAHGYTF
TRBV28	15	TRBJ2-7	TRBD2	CASIQGASGRNEQYF
TRBV11-2	15	TRBJ1-1	TRBD1	CASSLLGQGASEAFF
TRBV15	15	TRBJ2-5	NA	CATSREVGLTETQYF
TRBV5-1	14	TRBJ2-1	NA	CASSYRESYNEQFF
TRBV27	16	TRBJ1-2	NA	CASNPRASFILSGYTF
TRBV20-1	11	TRBJ2-7	NA	CSASRGDGQYF
TRBV7-2	13	TRBJ2-7	NA	CASSLGNQLAVYF
TRBV19	17	TRBJ2-1	TRBD2	CASSDSEGLAGNNEQFF
TRBV28	14	TRBJ2-5	TRBD2	CASSLSSGVETQYF
TRBV4-1	14	TRBJ1-3	NA	CASSHYGTGNTIYF
TRBV28	16	TRBJ1-5	NA	CASTPGGAHSNQPQHF
TRBV11-2	14	TRBJ2-3	NA	CASSLTFLTDTQYF
TRBV28	13	TRBJ2-5	TRBD1	CASSSGQEETQYF
TRBV7-3	13	TRBJ1-1	TRBD1	CASSTGTGPEAFF
TRBV7-2	14	TRBJ2-2	TRBD1	CASSQARGLGELFF